Presented here are 8 T cell receptor beta chains from one specimen sequenced in a study of OX40 agonist ivuxolimab in advanced cancers. Sequencing was performed with immunoSEQ multiplex PCR; in TCRdb, only in-frame clones are kept and a portion is missing. The repertoire holds 75,000 to 100,000 clones, with around 89% as singletons. The source was CD4+ or CD8+ T cells sorted from blood, collected in a trial of the OX40 agonist ivuxolimab. Receptor source: an adult with an advanced solid tumor such as melanoma, head and neck, liver or kidney cancer.

This rearrangement joins TRBV28 to TRBJ2-4; D gene unclear. V was cut by 1 base and J by 5 bases, with 15 bases left in between. CDR1 MDHEN and CDR2 SYDVKM come from the germline V gene. The CDR3 loop spans 16 amino acids. The CDR3 loop reads CASSLSPGVSQNIQYF. The CDR3 DNA follows: TGTGCCAGCAGTTTATCCCCAGGTGTGAGCCAAAACATTCAGTACTTC.

The rearrangement joins TRBV21-1 to TRBJ2-2; the DNA was not compared with TRBD1, the D call given in the table. TRBV21-1 is tagged as a pseudogene. The CDR3 extends over 17 amino acids. This chain's CDR3 is CASKRGLLGQDTGELFF. The CDR3 DNA sequence: TGTGCCAGCAAAAGGGGGCTCCTTGGGCAGGACACCGGGGAGCTGTTTTTT.

J is TRBJ1-1 and V is TRBV6-4; a possible D gene is TRBD1 (5 bases). V lost 2 bases and J lost 3, with 13 bases in between. The CDR3 consists of 15 residues. From germline, CDR1 is MRHNA and CDR2 SNTAGT. DNA of the CDR3: TGTGCCAGCAGTGACCGCCCGACAGCGGACACTGAAGCTTTCTTT. Its protein is CASSDRPTADTEAFF.

The chain joins TRBV19 to TRBJ1-2; 9 bases align to TRBD1. Losses at the gene ends were 5 bases for V and 6 bases for J; bases not matched to a gene: 10. This CDR3 contains 15 residues. In germline, CDR1 is LNHDA, CDR2 SQIVND (reference sequence). The CDR3 loop is CASSQWDREGHGYTF. CDR3 nucleotides: TGTGCCAGTAGTCAATGGGACAGGGAGGGACATGGCTACACCTTC.

V gene TRBV19 combines with J gene TRBJ1-1; no clear D gene. The germline V and J ends were trimmed by 1 base and 6 bases, with 9 bases remaining between them. Germline V gene sequence: CDR1 LNHDA, CDR2 SQIVND (reference sequence). The CDR3 runs 13 residues. CDR3: CASSIVHQAEAFF. DNA for the CDR3: TGTGCCAGTAGTATAGTGCACCAGGCTGAAGCTTTCTTT.

The genes are TRBV10-2 and TRBJ2-7; the D gene is possibly TRBD2 (5 bases). This CDR3 contains 13 residues. Germline lookup yields CDR1 WSHSY and CDR2 SAAADI. V was cut by 4 bases and J by 3 bases, with 10 bases left in between. For the CDR3, the DNA is TGCGCCAGCAGTGGTACGGGGTTCTACGAGCAGTACTTC. Protein product: CASSGTGFYEQYF.

V is TRBV5-1 and J is TRBJ2-5, with TRBD1 as a possible D gene (5 bases). Trimming cost V 0 bases and J 7 bases, with 16 bases left between them. The CDR3 length is 15 residues. Germline V lookup: CDR1 SGHRS, CDR2 YFSETQ. CDR3 loop: CASSLESGWFVTQYF. DNA of the CDR3: TGCGCCAGCAGCTTGGAGTCAGGGTGGTTTGTGACCCAGTACTTC.

This clone has just a few counts. The genes are TRBV7-2 and TRBJ1-6; no reliable D call. Trimming removed 5 bases from V and 11 bases from J, with 13 bases in between. The CDR3 loop spans 13 amino acids. Germline loops: CDR1 SGHTA, CDR2 FQGNSA. The CDR3 sequence: CASSPFPRTPLHF. CDR3 nucleotides: TGTGCCAGCAGCCCCTTCCCAAGGACACCCCTCCACTTT.